The clone carrying this TCR beta chain was detected ten times or more. Documented time point: before trial treatment. Donors received a regimen that comprised nivolumab, ipilimumab, aspirin, low-dose cyclophosphamide and low-dose radiotherapy. The sample belongs to a study of low-dose radiotherapy and immunotherapy resistance in tumors. Study in general: Each patient was administered nivolumab intravenously at 240 mg, which was a flat dose, every two weeks, along with intravenous ipilimumab at 1 mg/kg every six weeks. Each two-week cycle included intravenous cyclophosphamide 200 mg/m2, given one day before radiation and immunotherapy.

CDR3 length: 14 amino acids. Trimming took off 3 bases at V and 2 bases at J, with 10 bases between the two ends. Germline-derived CDR1 and CDR2 are SGHRS and YFSETQ. TRAV- and TRBV-specific primers were used for first-strand cDNA, which covered alpha and beta chains. TCRs were put through roughly 19 PCR cycles of amplification with Phusion. A constant-region primer and the V-primer adapter served as the primer pair. MiXCR, run by TCRdb on the reads, gives a single entry per CDR3 protein. The table shows about 60,000 distinct CDR3 sequences, with about 23% occurring only once. The sample in question was PBMCs, obtained before treatment. The rearrangement joins TRBV5-1 to TRBJ2-3, with D possibly TRBD2 on 6 matching bases. The sequence derives from a male donor with prostate cancer. CDR3 DNA sequence: TGCGCCAGCAGCTCTGGACTAATCACAGATACGCAGTATTTT. Translating gives CASSSGLITDTQYF.